A selection of T cell receptor beta chains follows, all from one sample in a study of molecular identifiers for immune sequencing clone quantification. TCRdb used MiXCR to reprocess the PCR reads, holding one entry per CDR3 protein. The sample contains over 85,000 distinct CDR3 sequences, around 20% of which appear only once. Sequenced sample: naive CD8+ T cells from blood, with Jurkat cell RNA spiked in. These receptors were obtained from a human donor in good health. Some libraries in this study had Jurkat cell RNA spiked in. CDR3s include the opening cysteine and the closing phenylalanine or tryptophan. Each record gives: J gene, V gene, CDR3 protein.

J: TRBJ1-1; V: TRBV5-6; CDR3: CASAPGGAPTEAFF
J: TRBJ2-5; V: TRBV5-6; CDR3: CASSTGRQGIGETQYF
J: TRBJ2-7; V: TRBV28; CDR3: CASCVRDFYEQYF
J: TRBJ2-2; V: TRBV30; CDR3: CAWKRGNTGELFF
J: TRBJ1-1; V: TRBV13; CDR3: CASSRGQGKTMNTEAFF
J: TRBJ2-7; V: TRBV10-3; CDR3: CAISSLSGTAYEQYF
J: TRBJ2-3; V: TRBV7-6; CDR3: CASSLVTSGTTDTQYF
J: TRBJ2-5; V: TRBV7-7; CDR3: CASSLVASGETQYF
J: TRBJ2-2; V: TRBV4-1; CDR3: CASSHLGRLAGGANTGELFF
J: TRBJ2-7; V: TRBV20-1; CDR3: CSARVGQVAYEQYF
J: TRBJ1-5; V: TRBV15; CDR3: CATSRTGVQQPQHF
J: TRBJ1-3; V: TRBV9; CDR3: CASSVEHRYSGNTIYF
J: TRBJ1-4; V: TRBV13; CDR3: CASSLKGGTPEKLFF
J: TRBJ1-2; V: TRBV29-1; CDR3: CSVAGGYGYTF
J: TRBJ2-3; V: TRBV20-1; CDR3: CSARDFDRSTDTQYF
J: TRBJ2-3; V: TRBV6-2/TRBV6-3; CDR3: CASTISWTDTQYF
J: TRBJ2-3; V: TRBV15; CDR3: CATSRDKEGGSDRGADTQYF
J: TRBJ2-1; V: TRBV15; CDR3: CATSRESDNNEQFF
J: TRBJ2-2; V: TRBV4-3; CDR3: CASSQDRVSGELFF
J: TRBJ2-2; V: TRBV3-1; CDR3: CASSLDLTSGGPPELFF
J: TRBJ1-1; V: TRBV4-1; CDR3: CASSQEGGGGTEAFF
J: TRBJ2-3; V: TRBV27; CDR3: CASSLGTVPLSTDTQYF
J: TRBJ2-3; V: TRBV28; CDR3: CASSPGLAWGPDTQYF
J: TRBJ1-4; V: TRBV4-3; CDR3: CASSQDLSNEKLFF
J: TRBJ2-1; V: TRBV28; CDR3: CASNPLAGESYNEQFF
J: TRBJ1-1; V: TRBV9; CDR3: CASNQGGWNTEAFF
J: TRBJ1-2; V: TRBV29-1; CDR3: CSVEAGQEAQGYTF
J: TRBJ2-2; V: TRBV12-3/TRBV12-4; CDR3: CASSLGWGNTGELFF
J: TRBJ1-1; V: TRBV5-4; CDR3: CASRPTGMNTEAFF
J: TRBJ2-3; V: TRBV9; CDR3: CASSAGLAGVRDTQYF
J: TRBJ2-7; V: TRBV20-1; CDR3: CSAPGGDNSYEQYF
J: TRBJ2-7; V: TRBV7-4; CDR3: CASNPPREGLTYEGYF
J: TRBJ2-1; V: TRBV7-9; CDR3: CASSQLAGGVDEQFF
J: TRBJ2-7; V: TRBV6-1; CDR3: CASSDFQGDEQYF
J: TRBJ1-5; V: TRBV20-1; CDR3: CSATTEGGNQPQHF
J: TRBJ2-7; V: TRBV5-4; CDR3: CASSPLGGTGVRGLAVYEQYF
J: TRBJ2-3; V: TRBV7-9; CDR3: CASQFPPDTRYF
J: TRBJ2-3; V: TRBV12-3/TRBV12-4; CDR3: CASSERDSDTQYF
J: TRBJ2-7; V: TRBV20-1; CDR3: CSAPRDSLYEQYF
J: TRBJ1-5; V: TRBV9; CDR3: CASSSSGVPDQPQHF
J: TRBJ2-7; V: TRBV4-3; CDR3: CASSQGQGWGEQYF